The 25 T cell receptor beta chains below were found in one sample sequenced in a study of blood T cell repertoires in COVID-19 (dated by TCRdb to about 2020). Library creation used the immunoSEQ multiplex PCR assay. In its TCRdb copy, this immuneACCESS table keeps in-frame sequences only and misses some clones. Where compared with another copy, unresolved V genes explain less than half of these, and the others have no known cause. The sample contains 330,000 or so clones, about 87% of them found a single time. In total, the top ten clones hold about 5% of the sample. The sequenced material came from PBMCs or T cells enriched from blood (not recorded which). The receptors originated from a man aged 30 to 45 who had recovered from COVID-19.

The genes are TRBV4-1 and TRBJ1-5; D is perhaps TRBD1 (5 bases). V was cut by 0 bases and J by 0 bases, with 6 bases left in between. CDR1 is MGHRA and CDR2 is YSYEKL in the germline V gene. This CDR3 has 15 residues. The CDR3 DNA reads as TGCGCCAGCAGCCAAGAGGACATTAGCAATCAGCCCCAGCATTTT. Protein: CASSQEDISNQPQHF.

The J gene is TRBJ1-6, the V gene TRBV6-2 or TRBV6-3, with a possible D match to TRBD1 (6 bases). Trimming cost V 6 bases and J 0 bases, with 15 bases left between them. The CDR3 covers 17 residues. The germline CDR1 and CDR2 sequences are MNHEY and SVGEGT. CDR3 in amino acids: CASSSGTTGSYNSPLHF. As DNA, the CDR3 is TGTGCCAGCAGCAGCGGGACAACCGGCTCCTATAATTCACCCCTCCACTTT.

The rearrangement joins TRBV9 to TRBJ1-1; D uncertain. Per germline, CDR1 SGDLS and CDR2 YYNGEE. Trimming took off 4 bases at V and 4 bases at J, with 14 bases between the two ends. The CDR3 totals 14 residues. CDR3 DNA: TGTGCCAGCAGCCCTCGTGAGAGTCGCACTGAAGCTTTCTTT. It encodes CASSPRESRTEAFF.

The chain has TRBV5-4 and TRBJ2-3; D is unclear. The V and J ends lost 2 bases and 2 bases respectively, with 18 bases between them. The CDR3 contains 17 residues. Germline CDR1 and CDR2: SGHNT and YYREEE (reference sequence). CDR3 region: CASSLTGLPTSTDTQYF. DNA of the CDR3: TGTGCCAGCAGCTTAACGGGTTTGCCAACTTCCACAGATACGCAGTATTTT.

This sequence joins TRBV5-1 and TRBJ2-7, with 8 bases aligning to TRBD1. CDR3 length: 15 residues. The ends lost 4 bases at V and 4 bases at J; junction bases unmatched: 10. Germline V gene data show CDR1 as SGHRS and CDR2 as YFSETQ. CDR3 region: CASSPLTGDVYEQYF. In nucleotides, the CDR3 is TGCGCCAGCAGCCCACTGACAGGGGATGTGTACGAGCAGTACTTC.

The rearrangement links TRBV3-1 (or the pseudogene TRBV3-2) to TRBJ1-2, with TRBD1 as a possible D gene (5 bases). V was clipped by 1 base and J by 6 bases, with 18 bases between them. The germline V gene encodes CDR1 LGHDT and CDR2 YNNKEL (reference sequence). The CDR3 sequence is 16 residues long. The CDR3 loop reads CASSQASPGGGDGYTF. CDR3 sequence (DNA): TGTGCCAGCAGCCAAGCGAGCCCGGGGGGTGGGGATGGCTACACCTTC.

The chain carries TRBV28 and TRBJ2-3; 7 nucleotides align to TRBD1. V gave up 3 bases and J gave up 0 bases; unmatched junction bases: 3. The CDR3 is made up of 15 amino acids. The germline V gene has CDR1 MDHEN and CDR2 SYDVKM. The CDR3 here is CASSFLQGSTDTQYF. CDR3 coding DNA: TGTGCCAGCAGTTTTTTACAGGGGAGCACAGATACGCAGTATTTT.

The V call is TRBV19, the J call TRBJ1-2; D unresolved. CDR1 is LNHDA, CDR2 SQIVND, per germline (reference sequence). V was pared by 4 bases and J by 8 bases, with 14 bases between. The CDR3 totals 13 residues. The CDR3 DNA follows: TGTGCCAGTAGTACGGGAATAGTGGGCGGCTACACCTTC. Translated, it gives CASSTGIVGGYTF.

In its sample, this clone was seen a few times. The chain employs TRBV28 and TRBJ1-2, with a tentative D call TRBD1 (5 bases). V was pared by 3 bases and J by 0 bases, with 8 bases between. Germline CDR1 reads MDHEN; CDR2 reads SYDVKM. The CDR3 loop spans 14 amino acids. The CDR3 DNA sequence: TGTGCCAGCAGTTTCCCAGGGACTAACTATGGCTACACCTTC. Its translation: CASSFPGTNYGYTF.

The genes are TRBV19 and TRBJ1-2; 7 bases are a match to TRBD1. The trim removed 6 bases at V and 5 bases at J, leaving 3 bases unmatched. Germline loops: CDR1 LNHDA, CDR2 SQIVND (reference sequence). The CDR3 has 12 amino acids. CDR3 loop: CASRTGAYGYTF. The CDR3 DNA sequence: TGTGCCAGTAGAACAGGGGCTTATGGCTACACCTTC.

The rearrangement uses TRBV27 and TRBJ1-2, with 7 bases identical to TRBD1. The CDR3 covers 18 residues. With V trimmed by 2 bases and J by 4 bases, 16 bases remained unmatched. Germline loops: CDR1 MNHEY, CDR2 SMNVEV (reference sequence). CDR3 in amino acids: CASSLKGRRGARIYGYTF. Here the CDR3 DNA reads TGTGCCAGCAGTTTAAAGGGCCGCAGGGGGGCGAGGATCTATGGCTACACCTTC.

V usage is TRBV14 and J usage is TRBJ2-7; unclear D gene. Germline-derived CDR1 and CDR2 are SGHDN and FVKESK. V lost 1 base and J 6 bases, leaving 4 bases between the germline ends. There are 11 residues in the CDR3. This chain's CDR3 is CASSQAFEQYF. CDR3 in DNA: TGTGCCAGCAGCCAAGCATTCGAGCAGTACTTC.

The V call is TRBV2, the J call TRBJ2-6, with D uncertain. V lost 6 bases and J 0 bases, leaving 9 bases between the germline ends. The CDR3 runs to 15 residues. Germline assignment: CDR1 SNHLY and CDR2 FYNNEI. In nucleotides, the CDR3 is TGTGCCAGCAGAGCCGATTACTCTGGGGCCAACGTCCTGACTTTC. This translates into CASRADYSGANVLTF. Supplemented by reference TRBV2 and TRBJ2-6, the full variable domain reads EPEVTQTPSHQVTQMGQEVILRCVPISNHLYFYWYRQILGQKVEFLVSFYNNEISEKSEIFDDQFSVERPDGSNFTLKIRSTKLEDSAMYFCASRADYSGANVLTFGAGSRLTVL.

The chain employs TRBV25-1 and TRBJ1-2; 7 nucleotides agree with TRBD1. There are 15 residues in the CDR3. Germline trimming cut 0 bases from V and 0 bases from J; bases unmatched to any gene: 1. Germline loops: CDR1 MGHDK, CDR2 SYGVNS. CDR3 nucleotides: TGTGCCAGCAGTGAATATACAGGGGCTAACTATGGCTACACCTTC. This encodes CASSEYTGANYGYTF.

In nucleotides, the CDR3 is TGTGCCAGCAGCGCTGACATAGCCTACGAGCAGTACTTC. It translates to CASSADIAYEQYF. J is TRBJ2-7 and V is TRBV2; D unresolved. The CDR3 runs 13 residues. V lost 6 bases to trimming and J lost 2 bases, with 11 bases between them. Germline-derived CDR1 and CDR2 are SNHLY and FYNNEI.

The gene calls are TRBV4-2 and TRBJ1-4, with 10 positions matching TRBD1. CDR3 size: 16 residues. Losses at the gene ends were 4 bases for V and 6 bases for J; bases not matched to a gene: 8. CDR1 LGHNA and CDR2 YNFKEQ come from the germline V gene. In DNA form, the CDR3 reads TGTGCCAGCAGCCCAAGGGTGGGGACAGGGGATGAAAAACTGTTTTTT. It encodes CASSPRVGTGDEKLFF.

This rearrangement joins TRBV7-6 to TRBJ2-3, with 7 positions matching TRBD2. This CDR3 has 14 residues. J gave up 1 base and V 6 bases, and 4 bases lay outside the gene matches. Germline CDR1 and CDR2: SGHVS and FNYEAQ. The CDR3 nucleotides are TGTGCCAGCAGACTTACTAGCGGCACAGATACGCAGTATTTT. The encoded protein is CASRLTSGTDTQYF.

The chain joins TRBV25-1 to TRBJ1-1, with TRBD1 as a possible D gene (5 bases). Germline V CDR1 and CDR2: MGHDK, SYGVNS. With 5 bases removed from V and 6 bases from J, the gap between germline ends came to 16 bases. This CDR3 is 14 amino acids long. The CDR3 bases are TGTGCCAGCAGTCCGGGATGGGGGGACGCTGAAGCTTTCTTT. It is translated as CASSPGWGDAEAFF.

This clone was recorded a few times. Distinct nucleotide sequences in the sample also encode this CDR3. The chain uses TRBV27 and TRBJ2-7, with D tentatively TRBD1 (5 bases). The V and J ends lost 3 bases and 0 bases respectively, with 9 bases between them. The CDR3 has 14 residues. CDR1 and CDR2 (germline): MNHEY, SMNVEV (reference sequence). The CDR3 DNA reads TGTGCCAGCAGTTTCCTCGACAGCTCCTACGAGCAGTACTTC. Its protein is CASSFLDSSYEQYF.

The chain recombines TRBV28 with TRBJ1-3; maybe TRBD1 (6 bases). Germline CDR1 is MDHEN and CDR2 is SYDVKM. Trimming took off 5 bases at V and 7 bases at J, with 18 bases between the two ends. CDR3 size: 15 residues. The CDR3 DNA sequence: TGTGCCAGCAGTCTACTAACAGGGTTAAGGAACACCATATATTTT. Protein sequence: CASSLLTGLRNTIYF.

This clone was observed once. The chain couples TRBV5-1 to TRBJ2-7, with TRBD2 matching 7 bases. The CDR3 runs to 17 residues. The ends lost 7 bases at V and 2 bases at J; junction bases unmatched: 18. Germline V CDR1 and CDR2: SGHRS, YFSETQ. The CDR3 spells CASSLKGGAGEPYEQYF. As DNA, the CDR3 is TGCGCCAGCTCCTTAAAGGGAGGGGCAGGAGAACCCTACGAGCAGTACTTC.

The rearrangement links TRBV2 to TRBJ2-3, with 9 bases lining up with TRBD1. V shed 6 bases and J 0 bases; nucleotides not matched to a gene: 4. CDR1 SNHLY and CDR2 FYNNEI come from the germline V gene. This CDR3 has 15 amino acids. The CDR3 coding sequence is TGTGCCAGCAGACAGACAGGGGGGAGCACAGATACGCAGTATTTT. Translated, it gives CASRQTGGSTDTQYF.

This clone was seen once. CDR3 amino acids: CASSKVWGGIGSNQPQHF. The CDR3 DNA follows: TGTGCCAGCAGCAAAGTATGGGGCGGGATAGGCAGCAATCAGCCCCAGCATTTT. This chain connects TRBV21-1 to TRBJ1-5. TRBV21-1 is a documented pseudogene. CDR3 length: 18 residues.

There are a few counts of this clone. The chain couples TRBV5-1 to TRBJ2-2; D is undetermined. CDR1 and CDR2 from the germline V gene are SGHRS and YFSETQ. V was pared by 0 bases and J by 2 bases, with 5 bases between. The CDR3 consists of 14 residues. The CDR3 loop reads CASSLASNTGELFF. CDR3 nucleotides: TGCGCCAGCAGCTTGGCCAGTAACACCGGGGAGCTGTTTTTT.

This clone appeared a few times. The rearrangement joins TRBV24-1 to TRBJ1-5; D possibly corresponds to TRBD1 (5 bases). There are 15 residues in the CDR3. Germline assignment: CDR1 KGHDR and CDR2 SFDVKD. Trimming removed 1 base at V and 7 bases at J, with 13 bases between. Here the CDR3 DNA reads TGTGCCACCAGTGATTTAGGGGCAGCAAGGCAGCCCCAGCATTTT. It encodes CATSDLGAARQPQHF.